The 26 T cell receptor beta chains below were found in one sample sequenced in a study of cytomegalovirus exposure and HLA in healthy donors. 60 Vbeta and 13 Jbeta primers were used in PCR. TCRdb keeps only in-frame clones here, not all; method: immunoSEQ multiplex PCR. The sample holds some 200,000 clones, around 89% seen once. Source material: PBMCs. The receptors derive from a woman aged 18-29 years in good health and CMV-seronegative.

The chain is built from TRBV19 and TRBJ2-5; 9 bases line up with TRBD1. TRBJ2-7 matches the DNA end more closely, so the J call is doubtful. Germline V gives CDR1 LNHDA, CDR2 SQIVND (reference sequence). The CDR3 spans 15 residues. In nucleotides, the CDR3 is TGTGCCAGTAGAGACCCCGGGACAGGGAACTACGAGCAGTACTTC. It codes for CASRDPGTGNYEQYF.

This chain uses TRBV23-1 with TRBJ2-7, with D possibly TRBD2 on 5 matching bases. TRBV23-1 is placed among ORFs of uncertain function. Trimming took 4 bases from V and 0 from J, leaving 13 bases between them. The CDR3 covers 15 residues. CDR3 sequence reads: CASSPRIGSSYEQYF. The DNA of the CDR3 is TGCGCCAGCAGTCCGAGGATAGGGAGCTCCTACGAGCAGTACTTC.

This chain joins TRBV13 and TRBJ2-7, with D maybe TRBD2 (6 bases). V was cut by 5 bases and J by 7 bases, with 9 bases left in between. Germline V gene lookup returns CDR1 PRHDT and CDR2 FYEKMQ (reference sequence). The CDR3 runs 11 residues. In DNA form, the CDR3 reads TGTGCCAGCAGCGCCGGAGGGGAGCAGTACTTC. Translation: CASSAGGEQYF.

This chain links TRBV11-2 with TRBJ2-7, with D unresolved. CDR3 size: 12 residues. Between the trimmed V and J ends, which lost 1 base and 3 bases, there was a span of 4 bases. CDR1 SGHAT and CDR2 FQNNGV come from the germline V gene. This chain's CDR3 is CASSLVSYEQYF. The DNA for the CDR3 is TGTGCCAGCAGCTTAGTCAGCTACGAGCAGTACTTC.

The rearrangement links TRBV6-4 to TRBJ2-2; the match to TRBD2 covers 9 bases. The CDR3 contains 14 residues. The germline gives CDR1 MRHNA, CDR2 SNTAGT. Unmatched junction bases numbered 5, after V lost 5 bases and J lost 7 bases. Here the CDR3 DNA reads TGTGCCAGCAGTCGGCGGGAGGGCGACGGGGAGCTGTTTTTT. This translates into CASSRREGDGELFF.

The chain carries TRBV14 and TRBJ2-3; 7 bases line up with TRBD2. This CDR3 spans 15 amino acids. Trimming cost V 2 bases and J 2 bases; bases outside gene matches: 4. Germline V gene lookup returns CDR1 SGHDN and CDR2 FVKESK. This CDR3 reads CASSQTRGVTDTQYF. The CDR3 nucleotides are TGTGCCAGCAGCCAAACTCGGGGGGTCACAGATACGCAGTATTTT.

This sequence joins TRBV30 and TRBJ2-6, with 11 bases lining up with TRBD1. The J segment lost 2 bases and the V segment lost 6 bases, leaving 9 bases of the junction unmatched. The CDR3 covers 17 residues. Germline V gene data show CDR1 as GTSNPN and CDR2 as SVGIG (reference sequence). The CDR3 coding sequence is TGTGCCTGCCAGGACAGGGGGCGAGTAACTGGGGCCAACGTCCTGACTTTC. Translating it yields CACQDRGRVTGANVLTF.

The chain uses TRBV7-8 and TRBJ1-1; possible D gene TRBD1, 5 bases. Trimming stripped 1 base from V and 1 base from J, with 7 bases between. This CDR3 has 14 residues. Germline CDR1 reads SGHVS; CDR2 reads FQNEAQ. The CDR3 loop is CASSLDGGNTEAFF. CDR3 nucleotides: TGTGCCAGCAGCTTAGACGGGGGGAACACTGAAGCTTTCTTT.

This clone has a handful of counts. The V and J genes are TRBV7-2 and TRBJ1-5, with D uncertain. CDR1 is SGHTA, CDR2 FQGNSA, per germline. The CDR3 totals 15 residues. V gave up 5 bases and J gave up 1 base, with 12 bases separating them. The CDR3 here is CASSREWSSNQPQHF. DNA for the CDR3: TGTGCCAGCAGCAGAGAGTGGAGCAGCAATCAGCCCCAGCATTTT.

The CDR3 is CASSLEAAPRYEQYF. CDR3 nucleotide sequence: TGTGCCAGCAGCTTAGAGGCAGCACCACGATATGAGCAGTACTTC. The chain employs TRBV7-3 and TRBJ2-7; D gene unclear. Between the trimmed V and J ends, which lost 2 bases and 7 bases, there was a span of 18 bases. This CDR3 is 15 amino acids long. The V gene's germline CDR1 is SGHTA and CDR2 FQGTGA. Full variable domain (rest looked up from reference TRBV7-3 and TRBJ2-7): GAGVSQTPSNKVTEKGKYVELRCDPISGHTALYWYRQSLGQGPEFLIYFQGTGAADDSGLPNDRFFAVRPEGSVSTLKIQRTERGDSAVYLCASSLEAAPRYEQYFGPGTRLTVT.

The chain links TRBV6-5 to TRBJ1-4, with a weak D call TRBD1 (5 bases). V was shortened by 8 bases and J by 1 base, with 11 bases between the two germline ends. The CDR3 runs to 14 residues. Germline CDR1 is MNHEY and CDR2 is SVGAGI. CDR3 in DNA: TGTGCCAGCTCCAGGGTGGGAACTAATGAAAAACTGTTTTTT. This translates into CASSRVGTNEKLFF.

The chain links TRBV5-1 to TRBJ1-1, with 9 bases that match TRBD1. V lost 6 bases and J lost 5; bases outside the gene matches: 8. Germline values: CDR1 SGHRS, CDR2 YFSETQ. This CDR3 is 14 amino acids long. CDR3 bases: TGCGCCAGCAACCCACAAGGGACAGGGACTGAAGCTTTCTTT. Translated: CASNPQGTGTEAFF.

The rearrangement uses TRBV4-1 and TRBJ1-2; possibly TRBD1 for D (6 bases). CDR1 is MGHRA and CDR2 is YSYEKL in the germline V gene. Trimming stripped 2 bases from V and 4 bases from J, with 20 bases between. CDR3 length: 17 amino acids. The DNA for the CDR3 is TGCGCCAGCAGCCAACTAACCCCGACCGGGACACGCTATGGCTACACCTTC. As protein: CASSQLTPTGTRYGYTF.

The chain combines TRBV9 with TRBJ2-1; D may be TRBD2 (6 bases). Germline loops: CDR1 SGDLS, CDR2 YYNGEE. V lost 4 bases, J lost 6 bases, and 17 bases lay in between. The CDR3 length is 15 residues. This CDR3 is CASSTRLVGGNEQFF. The CDR3 DNA sequence: TGTGCCAGCAGCACCAGACTAGTGGGAGGCAATGAGCAGTTCTTC.

This rearrangement joins TRBV29-1 to TRBJ2-1; 10 bases match TRBD2. The CDR3 contains 16 residues. V dropped 5 bases and J dropped 1; count of bases not matched to a gene: 8. Looked up from germline, CDR1 is SQVTM and CDR2 is ANQGSEA. The CDR3 nucleotides read TGCAGCGTTCGATTAAGCGGGAGGGCTTCCTACAATGAGCAGTTCTTC. As protein: CSVRLSGRASYNEQFF.

The V call is TRBV5-1, the J call TRBJ2-7, with a tentative D call TRBD1 (6 bases). This CDR3 contains 14 residues. V was shortened by 4 bases and J by 1 base, with 12 bases between the two germline ends. CDR1 and CDR2 (germline): SGHRS, YFSETQ. This CDR3 reads CASSMRQESYEQYF. The CDR3 bases are TGCGCCAGCAGCATGCGACAGGAGTCCTACGAGCAGTACTTC. Supplemented by reference TRBV5-1 and TRBJ2-7, the full variable domain reads KAGVTQTPRYLIKTRGQQVTLSCSPISGHRSVSWYQQTPGQGLQFLFEYFSETQRNKGNFPGRFSGRQFSNSRSEMNVSTLELGDSALYLCASSMRQESYEQYFGPGTRLTVT.

This chain connects TRBV12-5 to TRBJ2-3; TRBD1 might be the D (6 bases). The CDR3 consists of 18 residues. Trimming left V 0 bases short and J 0 bases short, with 16 bases between. Per the germline V gene, CDR1 is LGHNT and CDR2 is FRNRAP. The CDR3 here is CASGLVEKARGSTDTQYF. The DNA for the CDR3 is TGTGCTAGTGGTTTGGTAGAGAAGGCAAGGGGGAGCACAGATACGCAGTATTTT. Based on the CDR3 plus reference TRBV12-5 and TRBJ2-3, the full variable domain is DARVTQTPRHKVTEMGQEVTMRCQPILGHNTVFWYRQTMMQGLELLAYFRNRAPLDDSGMPKDRFSAEMPDATLATLKIQPSEPRDSAVYFCASGLVEKARGSTDTQYFGPGTRLTVL.

The J gene is TRBJ1-2, the V gene TRBV7-2; possible D gene TRBD1, 5 bases. The CDR3 covers 13 residues. Germline lookup yields CDR1 SGHTA and CDR2 FQGNSA. The V end was cut by 5 bases, the J end by 3 bases, with 10 bases between. The CDR3 DNA reads as TGTGCCAGCAGCGTCAGGGTGGACTATGGCTACACCTTC. Translating gives CASSVRVDYGYTF.

This chain connects TRBV13 to TRBJ1-2; D is unresolved. Germline loops: CDR1 PRHDT, CDR2 FYEKMQ (reference sequence). The CDR3 contains 16 residues. V lost 0 bases and J lost 5, with 16 bases in between. The CDR3 loop reads CASSLGGTGGRYGYTF. DNA of the CDR3: TGTGCCAGCAGCTTAGGCGGAACGGGCGGGCGGTATGGCTACACCTTC.

To note about this clone: The same CDR3 can be traced to other DNA sequences in this sample. V and J are TRBV7-9 and TRBJ1-2, with TRBD1 matching 8 bases. Per the germline V gene, CDR1 is SEHNR and CDR2 is FQNEAQ (reference sequence). V trimming: 5 bases; J trimming: 8 bases; junction bases outside the gene matches: 7. The CDR3 runs to 13 residues. The chain's CDR3 is CASSPNTGGGYTF. CDR3 in DNA: TGTGCCAGCAGCCCAAATACAGGGGGAGGCTACACCTTC.

V usage is TRBV4-2 and J usage is TRBJ1-1; D perhaps matches TRBD1 (5 bases). V was trimmed by 4 bases and J by 0 bases, leaving 15 bases between them. Germline V gene sequence: CDR1 LGHNA, CDR2 YNFKEQ. The CDR3 is 16 residues long. The CDR3 DNA follows: TGTGCCAGCAGCCGCCAGAGTTCGGACATGAACACTGAAGCTTTCTTT. Translated, it gives CASSRQSSDMNTEAFF.

This chain connects TRBV6-6 to TRBJ2-1; D is perhaps TRBD2 (5 bases). Trimming pared 0 bases from V and 7 bases from J, leaving 10 bases between. Germline CDR1 is MNHNY and CDR2 is SVGAGI (reference sequence). The CDR3 spans 14 residues. CDR3 sequence reads: CASSYSKTRNEQFF. The CDR3 DNA reads as TGTGCCAGCAGTTACTCGAAAACTAGAAATGAGCAGTTCTTC.

The chain carries TRBV7-6 and TRBJ1-1; possible D gene TRBD1, 5 bases. Germline V gene lookup returns CDR1 SGHVS and CDR2 FNYEAQ. V gave up 8 bases and J gave up 2 bases, with 12 bases separating them. CDR3 length: 13 residues. The CDR3 spells CASVGQGNTEAFF. Written as DNA, the CDR3 is TGTGCCAGCGTGGGCCAGGGCAACACTGAAGCTTTCTTT.

CDR3 coding DNA: TGCGCCAGCAGTCCTAGCGGGAGAAGGGGCACCGGGGAGCTGTTTTTT. Its protein is CASSPSGRRGTGELFF. The chain combines TRBV10-2 with TRBJ2-2; 10 bases are a match to TRBD2. This CDR3 has 16 residues. The V and J ends lost 5 bases and 4 bases, in that order; junction bases with no gene match: 7. Germline V CDR1 and CDR2: WSHSY, SAAADI.

The rearrangement joins TRBV29-1 to TRBJ1-5; TRBD1 matches 7 bases. With 0 bases clipped from V and 9 bases from J, the junction kept 8 bases outside the gene matches. Per germline, CDR1 SQVTM and CDR2 ANQGSEA. CDR3 length: 14 residues. The CDR3 is CSVEDVETGRPQHF. The DNA for the CDR3 is TGCAGCGTTGAAGACGTAGAGACAGGGCGGCCCCAGCATTTT. The complete variable domain, with remaining parts taken from reference TRBV29-1 and TRBJ1-5, reads SAVISQKPSRDICQRGTSLTIQCQVDSQVTMMFWYRQQPGQSLTLIATANQGSEATYESGFVIDKFPISRPNLTFSTLTVSNMSPEDSSIYLCSVEDVETGRPQHFGDGTRLSIL.

The chain joins TRBV6-1 to TRBJ2-5; 12 bases map to TRBD2. J gave up 7 bases and V 7 bases, and 7 bases lay outside the gene matches. The germline V gene has CDR1 MNHNS and CDR2 SASEGT. This CDR3 has 14 amino acids. CDR3 coding DNA: TGTGCCAGCACCCGACTAGCGGGAGAGGGGACCCAGTACTTC. Its protein is CASTRLAGEGTQYF.